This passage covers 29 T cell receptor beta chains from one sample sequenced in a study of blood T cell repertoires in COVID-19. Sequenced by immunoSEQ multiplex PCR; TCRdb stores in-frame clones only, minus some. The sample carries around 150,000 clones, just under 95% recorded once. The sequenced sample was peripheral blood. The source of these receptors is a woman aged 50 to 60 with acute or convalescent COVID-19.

Here the CDR3 DNA reads TGTGCCAGTAGTATTGAGGGCTCTGGGGCCAACGTCCTGACTTTC. As protein: CASSIEGSGANVLTF. The J gene is TRBJ2-6, the V gene TRBV19, with D perhaps matching TRBD2 (5 bases). Trimming took off 3 bases at V and 0 bases at J, with 6 bases between the two ends. There are 15 residues in the CDR3. From germline, CDR1 is LNHDA and CDR2 SQIVND (reference sequence).

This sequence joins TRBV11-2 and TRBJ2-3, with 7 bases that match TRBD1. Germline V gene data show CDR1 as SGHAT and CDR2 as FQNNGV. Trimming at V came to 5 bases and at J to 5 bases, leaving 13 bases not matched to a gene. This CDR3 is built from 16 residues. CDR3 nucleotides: TGTGCCAGCAGCGGAACAGGGGTAATGAGGGGAGATACGCAGTATTTT. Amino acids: CASSGTGVMRGDTQYF.

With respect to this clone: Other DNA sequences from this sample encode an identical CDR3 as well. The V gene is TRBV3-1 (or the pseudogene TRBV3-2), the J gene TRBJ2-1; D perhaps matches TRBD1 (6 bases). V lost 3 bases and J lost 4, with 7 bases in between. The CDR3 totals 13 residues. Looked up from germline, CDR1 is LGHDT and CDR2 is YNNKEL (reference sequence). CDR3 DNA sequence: TGTGCCAGCAGCCAGGACAGATACAATGAGCAGTTCTTC. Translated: CASSQDRYNEQFF.

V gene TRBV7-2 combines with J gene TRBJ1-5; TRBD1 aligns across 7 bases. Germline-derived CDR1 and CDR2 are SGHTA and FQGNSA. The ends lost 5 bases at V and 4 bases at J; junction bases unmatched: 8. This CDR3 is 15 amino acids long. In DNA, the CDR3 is TGTGCCAGCAGCCCGGGGACAGTGAGGAATCAGCCCCAGCATTTT. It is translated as CASSPGTVRNQPQHF.

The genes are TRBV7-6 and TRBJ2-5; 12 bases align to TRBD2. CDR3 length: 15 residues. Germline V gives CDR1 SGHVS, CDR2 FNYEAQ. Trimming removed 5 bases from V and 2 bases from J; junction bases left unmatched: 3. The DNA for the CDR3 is TGTGCCAGCAGCGGACTAGCGGGGCAGCAAGAGACCCAGTACTTC. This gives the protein CASSGLAGQQETQYF.

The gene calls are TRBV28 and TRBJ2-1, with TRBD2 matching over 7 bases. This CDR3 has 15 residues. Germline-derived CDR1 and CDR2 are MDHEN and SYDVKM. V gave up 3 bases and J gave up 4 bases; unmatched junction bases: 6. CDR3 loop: CASSLGEGGYNEQFF. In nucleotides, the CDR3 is TGTGCCAGCAGTTTGGGGGAGGGCGGGTACAATGAGCAGTTCTTC.

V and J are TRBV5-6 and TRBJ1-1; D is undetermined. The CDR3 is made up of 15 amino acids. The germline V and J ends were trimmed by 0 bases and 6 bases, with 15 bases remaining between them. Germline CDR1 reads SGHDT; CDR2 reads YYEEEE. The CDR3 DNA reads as TGTGCCAGCAGCTTGGACCGCGGGTTGATCGCTGAAGCTTTCTTT. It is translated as CASSLDRGLIAEAFF.

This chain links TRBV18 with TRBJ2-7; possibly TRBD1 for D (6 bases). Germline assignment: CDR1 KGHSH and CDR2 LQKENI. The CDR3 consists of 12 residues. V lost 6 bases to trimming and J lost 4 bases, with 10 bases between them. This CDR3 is CASSTTGYEQYF. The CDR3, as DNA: TGTGCCAGCTCGACGACAGGTTACGAGCAGTACTTC.

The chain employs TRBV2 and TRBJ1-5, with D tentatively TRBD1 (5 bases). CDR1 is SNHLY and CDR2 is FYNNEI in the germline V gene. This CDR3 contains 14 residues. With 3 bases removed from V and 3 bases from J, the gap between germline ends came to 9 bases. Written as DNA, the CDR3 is TGTGCCAGCAGTGAGGGGGGAATCAATCAGCCCCAGCATTTT. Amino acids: CASSEGGINQPQHF.

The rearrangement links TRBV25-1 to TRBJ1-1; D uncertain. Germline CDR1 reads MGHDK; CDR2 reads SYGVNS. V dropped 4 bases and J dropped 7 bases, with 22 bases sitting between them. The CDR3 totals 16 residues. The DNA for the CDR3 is TGTGCCAGCAGTGCCGGGGAAGGGAGGAATGAGGATGAAGCTTTCTTT. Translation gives CASSAGEGRNEDEAFF.

The CDR3 nucleotides read TGTGCCAGTAGTCCCTCGACAGGGTTCACTGAAGCTTTCTTT. Translation gives CASSPSTGFTEAFF. V gene TRBV19 combines with J gene TRBJ1-1, with 7 bases aligning to TRBD1. The CDR3 loop spans 14 amino acids. The V segment lost 5 bases and the J segment 4 bases; nucleotides outside the gene matches: 7. Germline values: CDR1 LNHDA, CDR2 SQIVND (reference sequence).

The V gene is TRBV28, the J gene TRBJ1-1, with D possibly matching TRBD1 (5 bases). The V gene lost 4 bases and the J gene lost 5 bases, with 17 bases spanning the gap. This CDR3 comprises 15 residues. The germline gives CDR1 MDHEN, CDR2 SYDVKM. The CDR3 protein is CASSYPNRFRTEAFF. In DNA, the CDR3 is TGTGCCAGCAGTTATCCCAACAGGTTTCGGACTGAAGCTTTCTTT.

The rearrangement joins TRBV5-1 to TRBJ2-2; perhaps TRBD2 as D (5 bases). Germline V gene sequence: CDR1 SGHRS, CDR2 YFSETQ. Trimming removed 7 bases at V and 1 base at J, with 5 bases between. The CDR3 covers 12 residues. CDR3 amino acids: CASGGNTGELFF. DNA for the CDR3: TGCGCCAGCGGAGGGAACACCGGGGAGCTGTTTTTT.

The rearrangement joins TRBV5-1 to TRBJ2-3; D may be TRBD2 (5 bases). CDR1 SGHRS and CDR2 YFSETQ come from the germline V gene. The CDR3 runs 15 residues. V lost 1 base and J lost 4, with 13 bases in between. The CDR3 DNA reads TGCGCCAGCAGCTTGACCCGGGCGGGCGCAGATACGCAGTATTTT. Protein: CASSLTRAGADTQYF.

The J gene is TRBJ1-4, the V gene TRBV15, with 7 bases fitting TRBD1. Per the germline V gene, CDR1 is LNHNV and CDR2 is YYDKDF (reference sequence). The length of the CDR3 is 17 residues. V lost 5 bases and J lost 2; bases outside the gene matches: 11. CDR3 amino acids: CATSQLTGKGTNEKLFF. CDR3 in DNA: TGTGCCACCAGCCAACTGACAGGGAAGGGGACTAATGAAAAACTGTTTTTT.

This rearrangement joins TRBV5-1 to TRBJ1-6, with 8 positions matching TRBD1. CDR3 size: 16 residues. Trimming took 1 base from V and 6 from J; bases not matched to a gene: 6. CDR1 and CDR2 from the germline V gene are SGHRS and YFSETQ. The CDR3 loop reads CASSLLDRGPNSPLHF. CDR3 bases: TGCGCCAGCAGCTTGCTCGACAGGGGCCCTAATTCACCCCTCCACTTT.

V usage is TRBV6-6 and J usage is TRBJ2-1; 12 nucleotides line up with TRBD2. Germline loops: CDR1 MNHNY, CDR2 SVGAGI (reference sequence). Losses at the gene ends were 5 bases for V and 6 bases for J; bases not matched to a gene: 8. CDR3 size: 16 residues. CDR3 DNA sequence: TGTGCCAGCAGTCGACTAGCGGGGGACCTAGGCAATGAGCAGTTCTTC. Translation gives CASSRLAGDLGNEQFF.

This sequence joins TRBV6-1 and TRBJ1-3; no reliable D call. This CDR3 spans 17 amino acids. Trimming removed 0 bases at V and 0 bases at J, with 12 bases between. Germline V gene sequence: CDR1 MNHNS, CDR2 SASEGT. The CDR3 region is CASSEALRVSSGNTIYF. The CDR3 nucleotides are TGTGCCAGCAGTGAAGCGCTTCGGGTCAGCTCTGGAAACACCATATATTTT.

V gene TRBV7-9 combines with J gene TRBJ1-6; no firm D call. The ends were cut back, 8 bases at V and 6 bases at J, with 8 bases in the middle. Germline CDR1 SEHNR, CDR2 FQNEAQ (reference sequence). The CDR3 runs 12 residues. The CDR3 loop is CASREFNSPLHF. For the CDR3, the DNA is TGTGCCAGCCGGGAGTTTAATTCACCCCTCCACTTT.

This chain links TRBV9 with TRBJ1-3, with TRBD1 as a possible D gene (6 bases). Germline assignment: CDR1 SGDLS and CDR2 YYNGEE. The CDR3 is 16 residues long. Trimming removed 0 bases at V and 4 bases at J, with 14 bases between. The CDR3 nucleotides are TGTGCCAGCAGCGTAGTATGGGGGCTTGGCGGAAACACCATATATTTT. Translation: CASSVVWGLGGNTIYF.

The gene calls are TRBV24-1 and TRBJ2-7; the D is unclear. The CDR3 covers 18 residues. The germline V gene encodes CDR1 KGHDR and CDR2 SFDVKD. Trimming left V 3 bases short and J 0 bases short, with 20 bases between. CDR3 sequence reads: CATSDPVKGTGGSYEQYF. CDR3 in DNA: TGTGCCACCAGTGATCCGGTGAAAGGAACGGGTGGCTCCTACGAGCAGTACTTC.

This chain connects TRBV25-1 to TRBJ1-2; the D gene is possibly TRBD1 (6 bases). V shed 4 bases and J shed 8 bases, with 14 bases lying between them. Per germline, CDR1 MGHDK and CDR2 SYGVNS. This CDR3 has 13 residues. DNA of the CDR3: TGTGCCAGCAGTGCTTCAGGGGTGATAGGCTACACCTTC. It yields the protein CASSASGVIGYTF.

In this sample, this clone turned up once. CDR3 sequence (DNA): TGTGCCACCATGGACAGGGGAAACACCGGGGAGCTGTTTTTT. Protein product: CATMDRGNTGELFF. The chain combines TRBV24-1 with TRBJ2-2; 9 bases are shared with TRBD1. CDR1 is KGHDR, CDR2 SFDVKD, per germline. V trimming: 8 bases; J trimming: 2 bases; junction bases outside the gene matches: 2. This CDR3 contains 14 residues.

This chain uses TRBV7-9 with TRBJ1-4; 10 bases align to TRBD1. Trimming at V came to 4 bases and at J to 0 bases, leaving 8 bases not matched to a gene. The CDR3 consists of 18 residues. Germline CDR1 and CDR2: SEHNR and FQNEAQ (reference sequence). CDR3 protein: CASSSRTGGRSTNEKLFF. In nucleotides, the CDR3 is TGTGCCAGCAGCTCCCGGACAGGGGGAAGGTCAACTAATGAAAAACTGTTTTTT.

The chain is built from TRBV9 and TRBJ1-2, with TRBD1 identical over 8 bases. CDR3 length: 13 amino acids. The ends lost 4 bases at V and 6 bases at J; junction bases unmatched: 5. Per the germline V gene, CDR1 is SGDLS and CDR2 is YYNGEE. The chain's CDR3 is CASSTGQGDGYTF. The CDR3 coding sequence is TGTGCCAGCAGCACCGGACAGGGTGATGGCTACACCTTC.

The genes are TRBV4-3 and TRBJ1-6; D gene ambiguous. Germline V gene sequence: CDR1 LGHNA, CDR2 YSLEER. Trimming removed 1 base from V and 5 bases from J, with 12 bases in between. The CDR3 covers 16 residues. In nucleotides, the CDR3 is TGCGCCAGCAGCCAAGTAAGGGAGATCAATAATTCACCCCTCCACTTT. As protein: CASSQVREINNSPLHF.

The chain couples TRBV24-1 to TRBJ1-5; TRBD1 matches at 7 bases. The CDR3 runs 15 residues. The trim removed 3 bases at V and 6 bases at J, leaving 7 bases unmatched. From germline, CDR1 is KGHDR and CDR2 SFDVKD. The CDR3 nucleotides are TGTGCCACCAGTGATGGCGTGACAGGGAGTCAGCCCCAGCATTTT. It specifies CATSDGVTGSQPQHF.

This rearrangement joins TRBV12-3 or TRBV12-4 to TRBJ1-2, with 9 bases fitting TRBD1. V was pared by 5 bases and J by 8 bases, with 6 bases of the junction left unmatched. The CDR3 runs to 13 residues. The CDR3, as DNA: TGTGCCAGCAGTCCCGACAGGGGGGAGGGCTACACCTTC. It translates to CASSPDRGEGYTF.

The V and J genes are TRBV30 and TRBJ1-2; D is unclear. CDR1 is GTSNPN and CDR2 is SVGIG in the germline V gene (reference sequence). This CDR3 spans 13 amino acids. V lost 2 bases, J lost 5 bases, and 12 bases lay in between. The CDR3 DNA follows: TGTGCCTGGAGTAGGAGGGCTGGGTATGGCTACACCTTC. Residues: CAWSRRAGYGYTF.